This T cell receptor beta chain was recorded in a study of CXCR3-negative and CXCR3-positive naive CD8 T cells. Study outcomes and limitations: TRBV-TRBJ usage was similar across naive CXCR3 subsets but distinct in memory cells. In CXCR3-positive naive cells, the TRB CDR3s were more hydrophobic than in CXCR3-negative naive cells.

The CDR3 has 11 amino acids. On this clonotype itself: Its antigen is unidentified.

UMI-tagged TRB cDNA libraries were built via 5' RACE. For each CDR3 protein, TCRdb gives one entry from its re-call of the 5' RACE reads, without DNA. The sample table includes fewer than 140,000 distinct CDR3 sequences. Within the CD8+ T cell compartment, naive cells were CD45RO-CCR7+CD27+CD95-. This chain links TRBV21-1 with TRBJ2-7; TCRdb proposes TRBD1, but this gene call is untestable without DNA. TRBV21-1 is classified as a pseudogene. The source is a human donor in good health. Some clones in this sample may be carry-over from other donors' samples. Sequencing was carried out using naive CXCR3+ CD8+ T cells from blood. The subset denotes: CD45RO-CCR7+CD27+CD95- naive CD8+ T cells expressing CXCR3 (TNR3+). This CDR3 reads CASNSQDRQYF.